This T cell receptor (beta chain) was identified during a study of blood T cell repertoires in COVID-19. Study details: Samples taken during acute and convalescent COVID-19 were collected in the United States, Italy and Spain. T cells, B-cell-depleted T cells, or PBMCs provided the cDNA or gDNA that served as material.

The V and J ends lost 1 base and 5 bases respectively, with 17 bases between them. CDR3 size: 16 residues. Germline loops: CDR1 MGHRA, CDR2 YSYEKL. The authors' processing: Nucleated cell number was recorded as an estimate derived from reference gene primer amplification. Assay used: immunoSEQ multiplex PCR; TCRdb lists only in-frame clones, some missing. The V and J calls and the clone size are those of that table, but D and trimming were determined from the DNA. This sample carries about 9,600 clones, about 88% of them seen once, and the ten largest clones take approximately 5%. This TCR came from a human donor in a cohort sampled during active COVID-19. V and J are TRBV4-1 and TRBJ1-1, with D possibly matching TRBD1 (6 bases). Sequenced input: peripheral blood. The CDR3 loop reads CASSQAQGGGRTEAFF. The CDR3 region has the DNA TGCGCCAGCAGCCAAGCCCAGGGAGGGGGTAGGACTGAAGCTTTCTTT.